The T cell receptor (beta chain) under discussion was sequenced for a study of shared clonotypes between healthy human individuals (dated by TCRdb to 2020 to 2021). Regarding the complete study: Two women and a few men aged 18 to 49 years were included in the cohort. Leukapheresis yielded between about 0.94 and 8.9 billion PBMCs per donor. For each donor, CD4 naive and CD4 memory were each run on three plates, CD8 naive on two plates, and CD8 memory on one plate. Different laboratories and diverse techniques were used to prepare libraries and sequence TCR repertoires, to increase sequencing depth and limit assay-specific biases. To estimate repertoire size and how much clonotype sharing occurs between individuals, the study deeply sequenced the blood TCR repertoires of five healthy adults.

From cysteine to phenylalanine, the CDR3 is 18 amino acids long. Of the read, only the CDR3 DNA is kept; its 54 bases are in frame from base 1. Relative to germline, V is 0 bases shorter and J is 2 bases shorter, with 18 bases between their ends. CDR1 and CDR2 were assigned from the germline V gene (reference sequence) as SGHKS and YYEKEE. Using the deep immunoSEQ assay, multiplex PCR amplified TCR CDR3 regions from genomic DNA. Extracted genomic DNA from each cell subset was distributed evenly across all wells of several immunoSEQ 96-well plates, and each plate was treated as a replicate. For sorted subsets, around 200 ng genomic DNA, equal to about 30,000 T cell genomes, was loaded into each replicate PCR. Purified libraries were quantified with a Qubit 3.0 fluorometer, sized on a Bioanalyzer 2100, and re-quantified with the KAPA Library Quantification kit. Every immunoSEQ 96-well plate was sequenced on a dedicated single-read 150-cycle Illumina NextSeq 550 flow cell. Turning to the authors' computational methods: Because only junctional sequences without quality scores were contained in the immunoSEQ output, filtering matching that applied to full-length reads could not be performed. Sequences were annotated with PyIR, a Python wrapper for IgBLAST v1.9, using IMGT germline references to assign V/J genes and CDR3. Any read was removed if the V/J assignment was weak (E-value above 1e-6), the CDR3 was missing, or the read contained stop codons, out-of-frame junctions, or ambiguous translated residues. A V3J clonotype was defined by an identical inferred V gene, J gene, and CDR3 amino acid sequence. The percentage overlap between two repertoires was calculated by dividing the number of shared unique clonotypes by the size of the smaller repertoire. Repertoire richness was assessed with RTK rarefaction, the Chao1 estimator, and Recon v2.1 estimates of unobserved clonotypes. OLGA was used to compute generation probabilities for all TCRbeta clonotypes that the gDNA method yielded from a handful of donors. What TCRdb holds here is the immuneACCESS table cut down to in-frame rearrangements. Part of the clones is not present; checked against another copy, under half of the missing clones reflect an unresolved V gene, and the others are unexplained. D and trimming were read from the DNA, whereas the V and J calls and clone size are those reported in that table. The sample has fewer than 1.8 million clones on record, approximately 98.5% of them singletons. Jointly, the top ten make up approximately 0.4% of the sample.

About this clone itself: Its antigen is still unknown. Base quality data are lacking; no much larger clone is found one base away.

The donors were healthy, HIV-negative adults who had no recently reported acute infections or vaccinations. Every donor was a Caucasian adult living in Nashville, Tennessee, USA. CD4+ T cells were enriched through magnetic negative selection, after which naive cells were positively selected on CD45RA and the remaining negative fraction served as the memory subset. Blood was collected by leukapheresis, and PBMCs were isolated by Ficoll-Histopaque density gradient centrifugation and then cryopreserved in liquid nitrogen vapor phase. Analytical flow cytometry was used to check the purity and quantity of each magnetically sorted T cell population. Genomic DNA was isolated from every sorted fraction and measured by UV absorbance on a Nanodrop 2000c. Points the paper makes about the study in general: Compared with non-shared clonotypes, the clonotypes found in all four sorted-subset donors had higher generation probabilities. Rarefaction of sorted-subset datasets indicated incomplete sequencing despite the large sequencing depth. Sampling was limited to blood, and TCR repertoires in tissue likely differ from TCR repertoires in blood. Sharing across a few donors was observed for about 5% of naive CD4, over 3% of naive CD8, 2.3% of memory CD4, and roughly 0.4% of memory CD8 clonotypes. Pairwise subsampling indicated that sequencing depth was expected to affect the degree of clonotype sharing among donors. Naive subsets generally had larger estimated clonotype richness than memory subsets did. Because the study included only a small number of donors, the genetic and exposure-history diversity represented was limited.

The source is a young man in good health. Sequencing was carried out using naive CD4+ T cells sorted from blood. The label giving this sample's cell subset or site can be read as: CD45RA+ positively selected. This receptor chain uses TRBV5-5 and TRBJ1-3; tentative D gene TRBD1, with 5 bases matching. CDR3 loop: CASSLAAKAAGTGNTIYF. The DNA sequence is as follows: TGTGCCAGCAGCTTGGCCGCTAAAGCGGCAGGGACTGGAAACACCATATATTTT. When the CDR3 is completed using the reference TRBV5-5 and TRBJ1-3 genes on either side, the full variable domain is DAGVTQSPTHLIKTRGQQVTLRCSPISGHKSVSWYQQVLGQGPQFIFQYYEKEERGRGNFPDRFSARQFPNYSSELNVNALLLGDSALYLCASSLAAKAAGTGNTIYFGEGSWLTVV.